A single sample is the source of the 27 T cell receptor beta chains below, sequenced in a study of immune characterization of retroperitoneal liposarcoma. TCRdb independently ran MiXCR on the PCR reads; one entry per CDR3 protein. The table lists 11,000 or so distinct CDR3 sequences, over 20% of them singletons. Input material: blood. These receptors came from a female donor with retroperitoneal liposarcoma.

At least ten counts were recorded for this clonotype. This rearrangement joins TRBV27 to TRBJ2-1; 11 bases are shared with TRBD2. The end of the DNA aligns better with TRBJ2-7, so the J call may be wrong. In germline, CDR1 is MNHEY, CDR2 SMNVEV (reference sequence). The CDR3 covers 15 residues. The CDR3 loop reads CASRGRLAGNYEQYF. The CDR3 DNA reads TGTGCCAGCAGGGGTCGACTAGCGGGGAACTACGAGCAGTACTTC.

This chain links TRBV12-3 or TRBV12-4 with TRBJ2-1, with D maybe TRBD1 (7 bases). The CDR3 is 15 residues long. Trimming took off 5 bases at V and 10 bases at J, with 21 bases between the two ends. Here the CDR3 DNA reads TGTGCCAGCAGTCCCGGCAGGGGGGTATCCTACGAGCAGTTCTTC. It encodes CASSPGRGVSYEQFF.

V is TRBV6-5 and J is TRBJ2-1; D is perhaps TRBD2 (7 bases). The DNA end is more similar to TRBJ2-7, so the J call may be wrong. There are 14 residues in the CDR3. Germline CDR1 is MNHEY and CDR2 is SVGAGI. The CDR3 DNA is TGTGTAGCCGGCGCGGGGGAGAGGGGGAATGAGCAGTACTTC. It yields the protein CVAGAGERGNEQYF.

This clonotype was seen only a few times. The rearrangement links TRBV4-2 to TRBJ2-1, with D perhaps given as TRBD1 or TRBD2 (5 bases each). Trimming took 7 bases from V and 6 from J, leaving 19 bases between them. CDR1 and CDR2 from the germline V gene are LGHNA and YNFKEQ. There are 15 residues in the CDR3. The CDR3 DNA follows: TGTGCCAGCACGGGTAGTGGGGGTAGCGTCAATGAGCAGTTCTTC. Translating it yields CASTGSGGSVNEQFF.

This clonotype is deemed medium-sized. V gene TRBV6-1 combines with J gene TRBJ2-1, with TRBD2 matching 11 bases. Germline V gives CDR1 MNHNS, CDR2 SASEGT. The J segment lost 5 bases and the V segment lost 8 bases, leaving 14 bases of the junction unmatched. There are 17 residues in the CDR3. This CDR3 is CASRPLLAGDGHNEQFF. CDR3 DNA: TGTGCCAGCCGCCCATTACTAGCGGGAGACGGCCACAATGAGCAGTTCTTC.

This clonotype was seen only a few times. The chain recombines TRBV6-1 with TRBJ1-1; D remains ambiguous. There are 13 residues in the CDR3. V lost 5 bases to trimming and J lost 6 bases, with 13 bases between them. Germline V CDR1 and CDR2: MNHNS, SASEGT. The CDR3 spells CASSNTMFAEAFF. CDR3 nucleotides: TGTGCCAGCAGTAACACGATGTTTGCTGAAGCTTTCTTT.

V is TRBV6-1 and J is TRBJ1-1; no reliable D call. Trimming stripped 4 bases from V and 1 base from J, with 10 bases between. CDR3 length: 14 residues. The germline V gene has CDR1 MNHNS and CDR2 SASEGT. The CDR3 protein is CASSVVTRNTEAFF. CDR3 DNA sequence: TGTGCCAGCAGTGTGGTGACGAGGAACACTGAAGCTTTCTTT.

This clonotype was seen many times. V gene TRBV28 combines with J gene TRBJ2-2; 11 bases map to TRBD2. The CDR3 sequence is 16 residues long. Germline V CDR1 and CDR2: MDHEN, SYDVKM. V shed 3 bases and J 4 bases; nucleotides not matched to a gene: 4. CDR3 nucleotide sequence: TGTGCCAGCAGTTTTACTAGCGGGAGAGTCACCGGGGAGCTGTTTTTT. Translated, it gives CASSFTSGRVTGELFF.

In this sample, this clonotype is medium-sized. This chain connects TRBV12-5 to TRBJ2-3; tentatively, D is TRBD1 (7 bases). CDR3 length equals 20 residues. Deletions cut 0 bases from V and 4 bases from J, with 26 bases between. CDR1 is LGHNT and CDR2 is FRNRAP in the germline V gene. CDR3 bases: TGTGCTAGTGGTTTGGTACTTGGCGGGAAAACAGGGGAATGCGCAGATACGCAGTATTTT. This codes for CASGLVLGGKTGECADTQYF.

The V gene is TRBV12-5, the J gene TRBJ2-5; the D is unclear. Trimming stripped 5 bases from V and 1 base from J, with 8 bases between. Germline CDR1 and CDR2: LGHNT and FRNRAP. CDR3 length: 13 residues. Here the CDR3 DNA reads TGTGCTAGTGGTCCCTCACGCCAAGAGACCCAGTACTTC. Amino acids: CASGPSRQETQYF.

In its sample, this clonotype was seen a few times. One junction end does not reproduce the germline sequence, and a read error may be involved. The chain employs TRBV7-2 and TRBJ2-4; 7 positions match TRBD1. Near its end, the DNA agrees better with TRBJ2-7, so the J call may be wrong. CDR3 length equals 14 residues. The germline V gene has CDR1 SGHTA and CDR2 FQGNSA. CDR3 sequence (DNA): TGTGCCAGCAGCAGTAGACAGGGCTCCCACGAGCAGTACTTC. This sequence encodes CASSSRQGSHEQYF.

This clonotype has only a few counts. The J gene is TRBJ2-1, the V gene TRBV7-9, with TRBD2 matching over 8 bases. Germline CDR1 SEHNR, CDR2 FQNEAQ (reference sequence). The CDR3 has 16 amino acids. Trimming took 5 bases from V and 7 from J; bases not matched to a gene: 13. This CDR3 reads CASSPPGGPGTNEQFF. CDR3 bases: TGTGCCAGCAGCCCTCCGGGGGGGCCGGGGACAAATGAGCAGTTCTTC.

The V gene is TRBV10-2, the J gene TRBJ1-2; possibly TRBD1 for D (5 bases). The germline V gene has CDR1 WSHSY and CDR2 SAAADI. Trimming pared 3 bases from V and 5 bases from J, leaving 10 bases between. The CDR3 totals 13 residues. CDR3 sequence (DNA): TGCGCCAGCAGTGATCAGGGCACTTATGGCTACACCTTC. It encodes CASSDQGTYGYTF.

The chain joins TRBV4-1 to TRBJ2-3; 8 bases line up with TRBD2. Germline loops: CDR1 MGHRA, CDR2 YSYEKL. V shed 4 bases and J 5 bases; nucleotides not matched to a gene: 8. The CDR3 has 15 residues. CDR3 coding DNA: TGCGCCAGCAGCCCCGGGGGGGTTTCTGGAGATACGCAGTATTTT. Translating it yields CASSPGGVSGDTQYF.

This clonotype was counted a few times. V and J are TRBV5-4 and TRBJ2-1, with 9 bases fitting TRBD1. The CDR3 is 15 amino acids. V shed 3 bases, J shed 9 bases, and the junction held 10 bases outside the gene matches. Germline assignment: CDR1 SGHNT and CDR2 YYREEE (reference sequence). The CDR3, as DNA: TGTGCCAGCAGCTCCCGGGACAGGGAGTCGGGTGAGCAGTTCTTC. It specifies CASSSRDRESGEQFF.

The J gene is TRBJ2-1, the V gene TRBV9, with 10 bases lining up with TRBD2. The J segment lost 6 bases and the V segment lost 0 bases, leaving 6 bases of the junction unmatched. The germline gives CDR1 SGDLS, CDR2 YYNGEE. CDR3 length: 16 residues. In DNA, the CDR3 is TGTGCCAGCAGCGTAGGGGGTAGCGGGAGGTTCAATGAGCAGTTCTTC. Translation: CASSVGGSGRFNEQFF. The full variable domain, its missing parts supplied by reference TRBV9 and TRBJ2-1, is DSGVTQTPKHLITATGQRVTLRCSPRSGDLSVYWYQQSLDQGLQFLIQYYNGEERAKGNILERFSAQQFPDLHSELNLSSLELGDSALYFCASSVGGSGRFNEQFFGPGTRLTVL.

The rearrangement uses TRBV5-1 and TRBJ2-1; D is ambiguous. This CDR3 is built from 15 residues. Deletions cut 2 bases from V and 8 bases from J, with 17 bases between. Germline V gene lookup returns CDR1 SGHRS and CDR2 YFSETQ. The DNA of the CDR3 is TGCGCCAGCAGCTTCGAGCGACGCGATGTCCATGAGCAGTTCTTC. Residues: CASSFERRDVHEQFF.

This sequence joins TRBV7-2 and TRBJ2-1; 7 nucleotides line up with TRBD2. The V gene's germline CDR1 is SGHTA and CDR2 FQGNSA. V was clipped by 1 base and J by 5 bases; unmatched bases: 8. This CDR3 has 16 residues. DNA of the CDR3: TGTGCCAGCAGCTTAGTAAGTGGACTAGGGAACAATGAGCAGTTCTTC. Its protein is CASSLVSGLGNNEQFF. Based on the CDR3 plus reference TRBV7-2 and TRBJ2-1, the full variable domain is GAGVSQSPSNKVTEKGKDVELRCDPISGHTALYWYRQSLGQGLEFLIYFQGNSAPDKSGLPSDRFSAERTGGSVSTLTIQRTQQEDSAVYLCASSLVSGLGNNEQFFGPGTRLTVL.

This clonotype showed up many times. The rearrangement uses TRBV7-2 and TRBJ2-5; 10 bases agree with TRBD2. Germline CDR1 is SGHTA and CDR2 is FQGNSA. With 3 bases clipped from V and 5 bases from J, the junction kept 6 bases outside the gene matches. The CDR3 has 15 residues. This CDR3 is CASSLTSGSSETQYF. The CDR3 DNA sequence: TGTGCCAGCAGCTTGACTAGCGGGTCTAGCGAGACCCAGTACTTC.

In its sample, this clonotype was seen a few times. J is TRBJ2-1 and V is TRBV24-1, with TRBD2 identical over 7 bases. The CDR3 loop spans 15 amino acids. V shed 3 bases and J 4 bases; nucleotides not matched to a gene: 5. Germline assignment: CDR1 KGHDR and CDR2 SFDVKD. For the CDR3, the DNA is TGTGCCACCAGTGATCAGCGGGATACTTACAATGAGCAGTTCTTC. Its protein product is CATSDQRDTYNEQFF.

This clonotype was seen a handful of times. A much larger clonotype is one base distant, so this may be a read error. The genes are TRBV12-3 or TRBV12-4 and TRBJ2-1; the D gene is possibly TRBD2 (5 bases). TRBJ2-7 matches the DNA end more closely, so the J call is doubtful. This CDR3 has 12 residues. The CDR3 loop is CASRARENEQYF. As DNA, the CDR3 is TGTGCCAGCAGGGCCCGGGAAAATGAGCAGTACTTC.

Only a few counts were recorded for this clonotype. J is TRBJ2-5 and V is TRBV7-9; 8 nucleotides align to TRBD2. Trimming removed 1 base from V and 11 bases from J; junction bases left unmatched: 18. The CDR3 contains 17 residues. Germline assignment: CDR1 SEHNR and CDR2 FQNEAQ (reference sequence). CDR3 nucleotide sequence: TGTGCCAGCAGCTTAGTGAAACTCGGGGCTAGCGGGCCTGGGCAGTACTTC. Translation gives CASSLVKLGASGPGQYF.

This clonotype was observed a handful of times. The rearrangement links TRBV6-4 to TRBJ2-3; 15 nucleotides align to TRBD2. Trimming cost V 1 base and J 2 bases; bases outside gene matches: 7. Germline CDR1 reads MRHNA; CDR2 reads SNTAGT. CDR3 size: 19 residues. The CDR3 sequence: CASSDWTSGRAGDTDTQYF. CDR3 bases: TGTGCCAGCAGTGACTGGACTAGCGGGAGGGCGGGGGACACAGATACGCAGTATTTT.

This clonotype appeared a few times. The J gene is TRBJ2-1, the V gene TRBV12-3 or TRBV12-4; weak D call: TRBD2 (5 bases). V dropped 6 bases and J dropped 8 bases, with 17 bases sitting between them. This CDR3 contains 14 residues. The CDR3 spells CASRPGSKRDEQFF. The CDR3 bases are TGTGCCAGCAGGCCGGGATCGAAGAGGGATGAGCAGTTCTTC.

Within the sample, this clonotype is medium-sized (0.01 to 0.1%). The CDR3 spells CASSSGRRTDTQYF. In DNA form, the CDR3 reads TGTGCCAGCAGTAGCGGGAGGCGGACAGATACGCAGTATTTT. The J gene is TRBJ2-3, the V gene TRBV12-3 or TRBV12-4; TRBD2 matches 9 bases. The CDR3 has 14 amino acids. After removal of 5 bases from V and 3 bases from J, the junction contained 3 bases not matched to a gene.

Here the CDR3 reads CASSPGTAYNEQFF. The CDR3 bases are TGTGCCAGCAGCCCTGGGACAGCTTACAATGAGCAGTTCTTC. The chain recombines TRBV7-3 with TRBJ2-5; TRBD1 matches 7 bases. The DNA end favors TRBJ2-1, so the J call may be wrong. CDR1 and CDR2 (germline): SGHTA, FQGTGA. This CDR3 has 14 residues.

In this sample, this clonotype turned up a few times. The chain uses TRBV11-3 and TRBJ1-6, with D perhaps matching TRBD1 (5 bases). The V end lost 5 bases, the J end lost 7 bases, and 15 bases lay between the germline ends. There are 15 residues in the CDR3. The V gene's germline CDR1 is SGHNT and CDR2 YENEEA. CDR3 nucleotide sequence: TGTGCCAGCAGCACGAGCTCCGGGGGAAATTCACCCCTCCACTTT. Translation gives CASSTSSGGNSPLHF.